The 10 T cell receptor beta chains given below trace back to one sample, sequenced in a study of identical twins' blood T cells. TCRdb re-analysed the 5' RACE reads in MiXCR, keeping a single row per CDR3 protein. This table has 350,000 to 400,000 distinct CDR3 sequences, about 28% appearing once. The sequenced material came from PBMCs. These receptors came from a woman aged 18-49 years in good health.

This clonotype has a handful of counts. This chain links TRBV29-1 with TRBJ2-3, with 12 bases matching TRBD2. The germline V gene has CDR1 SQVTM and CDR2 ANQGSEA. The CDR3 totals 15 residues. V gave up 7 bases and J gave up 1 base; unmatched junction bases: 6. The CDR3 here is CSANRLAGGTDTQYF. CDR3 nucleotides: TGCAGCGCCAATCGACTAGCGGGAGGCACAGATACGCAGTATTTT.

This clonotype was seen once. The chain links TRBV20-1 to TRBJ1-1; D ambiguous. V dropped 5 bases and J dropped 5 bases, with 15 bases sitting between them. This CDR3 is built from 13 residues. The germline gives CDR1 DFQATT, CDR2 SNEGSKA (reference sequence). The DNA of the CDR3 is TGCAGTGCTCCGTCCTCACGGCGGACTGAAGCTTTCTTT. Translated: CSAPSSRRTEAFF.

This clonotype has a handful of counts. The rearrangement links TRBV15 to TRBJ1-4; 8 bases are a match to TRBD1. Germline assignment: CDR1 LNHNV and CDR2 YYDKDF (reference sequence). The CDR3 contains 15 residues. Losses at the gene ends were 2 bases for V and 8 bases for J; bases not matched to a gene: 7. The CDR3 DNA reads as TGTGCCACCAGCAGATCGGACAGGGACTCCGAAAAACTGTTTTTT. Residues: CATSRSDRDSEKLFF.

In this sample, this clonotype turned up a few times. CDR3 region: CASRSGTGAGNTIYF. In nucleotides, the CDR3 is TGTGCCAGCAGATCCGGGACAGGGGCGGGAAACACCATATATTTT. The chain combines TRBV11-2 with TRBJ1-3, with 10 bases that match TRBD1. The CDR3 runs to 15 residues. Looked up from germline, CDR1 is SGHAT and CDR2 is FQNNGV. V shed 6 bases, J shed 4 bases, and the junction held 6 bases outside the gene matches.

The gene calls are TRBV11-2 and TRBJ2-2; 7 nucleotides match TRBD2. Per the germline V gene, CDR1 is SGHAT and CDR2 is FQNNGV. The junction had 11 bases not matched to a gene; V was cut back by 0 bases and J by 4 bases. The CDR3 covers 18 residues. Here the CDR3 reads CASSLDHHGRRITGELFF. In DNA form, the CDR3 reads TGTGCCAGCAGCTTAGATCACCACGGGAGGAGAATCACCGGGGAGCTGTTTTTT.

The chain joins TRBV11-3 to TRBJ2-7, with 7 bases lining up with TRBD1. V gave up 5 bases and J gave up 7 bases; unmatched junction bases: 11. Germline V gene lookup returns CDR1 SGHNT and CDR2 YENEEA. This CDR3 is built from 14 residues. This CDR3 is CASSPWTGLGEQYF. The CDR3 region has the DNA TGTGCCAGCAGCCCTTGGACAGGTTTGGGTGAGCAGTACTTC.

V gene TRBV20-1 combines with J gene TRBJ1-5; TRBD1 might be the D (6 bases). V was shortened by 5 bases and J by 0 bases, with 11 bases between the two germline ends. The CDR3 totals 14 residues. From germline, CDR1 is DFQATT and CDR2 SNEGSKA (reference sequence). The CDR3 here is CSAPQGNSNQPQHF. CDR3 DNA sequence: TGCAGTGCTCCGCAGGGGAATAGCAATCAGCCCCAGCATTTT.

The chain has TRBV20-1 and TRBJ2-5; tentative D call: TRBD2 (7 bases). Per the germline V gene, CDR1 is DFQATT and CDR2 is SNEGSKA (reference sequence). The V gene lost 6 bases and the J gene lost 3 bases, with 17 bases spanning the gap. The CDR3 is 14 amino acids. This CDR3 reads CSAGGLAVKETQYF. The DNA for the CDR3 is TGCAGTGCCGGGGGCCTAGCGGTAAAAGAGACCCAGTACTTC.

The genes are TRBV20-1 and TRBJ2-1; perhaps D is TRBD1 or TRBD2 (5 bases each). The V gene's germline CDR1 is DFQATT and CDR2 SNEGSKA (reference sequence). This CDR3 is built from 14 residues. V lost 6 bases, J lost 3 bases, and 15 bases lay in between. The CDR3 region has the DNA TGCAGTGCCAGTCGACGGGGCCTCTACAATGAGCAGTTCTTC. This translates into CSASRRGLYNEQFF.

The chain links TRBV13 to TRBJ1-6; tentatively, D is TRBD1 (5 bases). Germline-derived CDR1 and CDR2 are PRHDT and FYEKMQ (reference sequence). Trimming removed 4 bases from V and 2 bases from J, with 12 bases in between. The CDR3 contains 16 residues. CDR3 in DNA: TGTGCCAGCAGCTCAGGGCTTTTCCCCTATAATTCACCCCTCCACTTT. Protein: CASSSGLFPYNSPLHF.